The present TCR beta chain was sequenced within a study of blood T cells in healthy people across ages. CDR3 size: 16 residues. Trimming cost V 6 bases and J 6 bases, with 21 bases left between them. The germline CDR1 and CDR2 sequences are MNHEY and SVGAGI. With a J-beta primer mix and a sample-barcoded 5' primer, a second PCR ran about 7 to 12 cycles. A template-switch adaptor with 12 random nucleotides tagged each cDNA molecule. A minimum of 2.5 million CDR3-containing paired-end reads was obtained for each sample. One entry per CDR3 protein results from TCRdb running MiXCR on the 5' RACE reads. The sample lists about 940,000 distinct CDR3 sequences, approximately 49% occurring once.

This TCR was recovered from a man younger than 40 in good health. The sequenced material came from blood. The rearrangement uses TRBV6-5 and TRBJ2-1; weak D call: TRBD1 (6 bases). This chain's CDR3 is CASSAPFDRKGNEQFF. The CDR3 DNA follows: TGTGCCAGCAGCGCACCGTTCGACAGGAAGGGCAATGAGCAGTTCTTC.